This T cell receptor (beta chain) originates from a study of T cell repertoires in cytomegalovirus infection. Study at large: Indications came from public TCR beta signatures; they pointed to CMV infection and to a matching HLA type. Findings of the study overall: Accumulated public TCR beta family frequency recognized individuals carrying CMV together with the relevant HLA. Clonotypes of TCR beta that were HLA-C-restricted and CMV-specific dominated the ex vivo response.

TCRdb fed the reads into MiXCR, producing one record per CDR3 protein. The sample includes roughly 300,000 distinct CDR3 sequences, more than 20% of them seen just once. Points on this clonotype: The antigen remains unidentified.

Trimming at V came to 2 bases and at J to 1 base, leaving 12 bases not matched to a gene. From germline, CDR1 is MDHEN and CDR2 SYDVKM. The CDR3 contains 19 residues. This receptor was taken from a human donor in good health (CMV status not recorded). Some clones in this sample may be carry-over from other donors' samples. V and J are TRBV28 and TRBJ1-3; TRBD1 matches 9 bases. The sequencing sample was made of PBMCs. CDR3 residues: CASSLRRGQGIRSGNTIYF. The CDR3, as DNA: TGTGCCAGCAGTTTAAGGCGCGGACAGGGGATTCGGTCTGGAAACACCATATATTTT.